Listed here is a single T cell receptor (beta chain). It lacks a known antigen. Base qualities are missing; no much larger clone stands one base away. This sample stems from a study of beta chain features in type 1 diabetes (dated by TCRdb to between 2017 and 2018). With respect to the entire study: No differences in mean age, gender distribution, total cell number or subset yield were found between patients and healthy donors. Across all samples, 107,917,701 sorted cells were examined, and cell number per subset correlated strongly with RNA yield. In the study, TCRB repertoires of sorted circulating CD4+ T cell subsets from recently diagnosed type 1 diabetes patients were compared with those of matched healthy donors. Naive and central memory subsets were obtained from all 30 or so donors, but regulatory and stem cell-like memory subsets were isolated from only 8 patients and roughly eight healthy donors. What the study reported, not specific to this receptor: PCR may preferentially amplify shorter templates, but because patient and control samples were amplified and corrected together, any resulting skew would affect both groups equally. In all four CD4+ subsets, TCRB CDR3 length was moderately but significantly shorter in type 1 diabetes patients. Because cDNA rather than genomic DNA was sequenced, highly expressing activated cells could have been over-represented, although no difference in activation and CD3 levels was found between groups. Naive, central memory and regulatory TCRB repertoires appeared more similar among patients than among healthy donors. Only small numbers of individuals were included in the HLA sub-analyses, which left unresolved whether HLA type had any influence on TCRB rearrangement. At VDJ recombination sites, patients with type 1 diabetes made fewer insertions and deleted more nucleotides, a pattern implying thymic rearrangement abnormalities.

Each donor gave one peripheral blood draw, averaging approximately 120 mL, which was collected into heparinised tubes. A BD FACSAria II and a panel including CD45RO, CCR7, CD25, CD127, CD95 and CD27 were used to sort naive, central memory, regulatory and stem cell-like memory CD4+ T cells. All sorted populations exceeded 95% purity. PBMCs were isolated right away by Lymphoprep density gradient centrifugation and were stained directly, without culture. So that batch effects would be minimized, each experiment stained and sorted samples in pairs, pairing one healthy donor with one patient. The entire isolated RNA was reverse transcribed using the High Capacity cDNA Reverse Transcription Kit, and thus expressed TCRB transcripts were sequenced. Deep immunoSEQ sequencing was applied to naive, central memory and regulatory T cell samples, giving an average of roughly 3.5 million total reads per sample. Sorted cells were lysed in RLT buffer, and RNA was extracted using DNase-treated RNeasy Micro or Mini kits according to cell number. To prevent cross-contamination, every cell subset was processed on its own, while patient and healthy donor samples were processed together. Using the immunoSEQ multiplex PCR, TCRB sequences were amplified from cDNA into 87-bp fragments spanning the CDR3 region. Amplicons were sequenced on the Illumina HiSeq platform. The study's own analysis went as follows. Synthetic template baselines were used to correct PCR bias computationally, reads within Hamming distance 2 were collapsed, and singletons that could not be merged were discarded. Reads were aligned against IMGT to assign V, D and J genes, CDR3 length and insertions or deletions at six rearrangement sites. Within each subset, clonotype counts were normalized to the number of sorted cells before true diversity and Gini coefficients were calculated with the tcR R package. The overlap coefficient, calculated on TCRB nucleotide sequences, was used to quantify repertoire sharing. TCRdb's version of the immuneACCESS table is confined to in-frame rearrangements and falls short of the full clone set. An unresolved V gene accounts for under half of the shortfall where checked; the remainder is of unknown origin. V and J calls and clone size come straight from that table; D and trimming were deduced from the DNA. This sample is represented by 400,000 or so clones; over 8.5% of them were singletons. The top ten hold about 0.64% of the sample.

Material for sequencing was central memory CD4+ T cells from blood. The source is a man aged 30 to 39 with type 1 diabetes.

The CDR3 is CASSLGGTDSNQPQHF. DNA sequence: TGTGCCAGCAGCCTCGGGGGTACCGATAGCAATCAGCCCCAGCATTTT. Rearrangement joined TRBV9 to TRBJ1-5, with TRBD1 as a weak D call on 5 bases. The CDR3 contains 16 residues, cysteine and phenylalanine counted. The retained sequence is limited to the CDR3, 48 bases, with the frame set at the first base. Per the germline V gene, SGDLS is the CDR1 and YYNGEE is the CDR2. V and J lose 4 bases and 0 bases, and a span of 14 bases separates them.